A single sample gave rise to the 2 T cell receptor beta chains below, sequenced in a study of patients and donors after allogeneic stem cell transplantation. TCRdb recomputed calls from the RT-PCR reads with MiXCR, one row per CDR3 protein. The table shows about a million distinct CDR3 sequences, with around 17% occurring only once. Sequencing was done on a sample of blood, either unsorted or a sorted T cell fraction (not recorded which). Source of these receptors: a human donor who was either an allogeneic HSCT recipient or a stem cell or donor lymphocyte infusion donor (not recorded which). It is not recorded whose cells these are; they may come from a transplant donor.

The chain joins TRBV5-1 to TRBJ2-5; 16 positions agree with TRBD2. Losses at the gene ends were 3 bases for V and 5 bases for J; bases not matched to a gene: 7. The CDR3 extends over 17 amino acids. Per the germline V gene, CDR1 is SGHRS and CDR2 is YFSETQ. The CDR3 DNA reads TGCGCCAGCAGCTACGGGACTAGCGGGAGGGCCAGTGAGACCCAGTACTTC. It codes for CASSYGTSGRASETQYF.

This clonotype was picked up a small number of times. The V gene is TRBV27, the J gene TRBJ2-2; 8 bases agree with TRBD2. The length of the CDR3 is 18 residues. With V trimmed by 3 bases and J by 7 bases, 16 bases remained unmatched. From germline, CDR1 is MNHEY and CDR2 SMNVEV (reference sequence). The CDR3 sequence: CASSFSFPGLDSFGELFF. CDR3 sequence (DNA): TGTGCCAGCAGTTTCTCATTCCCGGGACTAGATTCCTTCGGGGAGCTGTTTTTT.